This T cell receptor beta chain was identified during a study of response to subunit inactivated influenza vaccine. V was cut by 0 bases and J by 0 bases, with 10 bases left in between. The germline gives CDR1 SGDLS, CDR2 YYNGEE. CDR3 length equals 15 residues. There are a few counts of this clonotype. Antigen unknown. Study-wide results and caveats: The authors put forward the suggestion that each seasonal influenza vaccination may bring in only a limited number of new T cells.

TCRdb analysed the RT-PCR reads with MiXCR anew, one entry per CDR3 protein. The data show roughly 650,000 distinct CDR3 sequences, less than 20% seen once. This receptor was obtained from a man aged 45-65 years who received an inactivated influenza vaccine. The starting material was PBMCs from blood, obtained about 11 days after vaccination. V gene TRBV9 combines with J gene TRBJ2-7; tentatively, D is TRBD2 (6 bases). The CDR3 region has the DNA TGTGCCAGCAGCGTAGGCCGGGAGCGCTCCTACGAGCAGTACTTC. The encoded protein is CASSVGRERSYEQYF.